Presented here are 29 T cell receptor beta chains from one specimen sequenced in a study of T cell responses to AZD1222 COVID-19 vaccine. Profiling relied on immunoSEQ multiplex PCR, and the TCRdb table lists in-frame clones only, not all of them. The sample contains roughly 96,000 clones, approximately 90% of which appear only once. Specimen: peripheral blood, collected 28 days after the second AZD1222 dose. These receptors came from an adult who received the AZD1222 COVID-19 vaccine.

This chain connects TRBV11-3 to TRBJ2-5; 10 positions match TRBD1. The ends lost 5 bases at V and 1 base at J; junction bases unmatched: 7. The CDR3 has 16 amino acids. Germline lookup yields CDR1 SGHNT and CDR2 YENEEA. Written as DNA, the CDR3 is TGTGCCAGCAGCCCTCGGGACAGGGGCTTCCAAGAGACCCAGTACTTC. Amino acid sequence: CASSPRDRGFQETQYF.

The chain uses TRBV11-3 and TRBJ1-3; D unclear. Germline CDR1 reads SGHNT; CDR2 reads YENEEA. The CDR3 consists of 12 residues. V dropped 5 bases and J dropped 9 bases, with 11 bases sitting between them. The CDR3 DNA reads TGTGCCAGCAGCCCCGGGCCCGGCACCATATATTTT. This gives the protein CASSPGPGTIYF.

The chain recombines TRBV5-1 with TRBJ1-2; 7 positions match TRBD1. The germline CDR1 and CDR2 sequences are SGHRS and YFSETQ. The trim removed 3 bases at V and 4 bases at J, leaving 9 bases unmatched. The CDR3 contains 15 residues. The CDR3 DNA reads as TGCGCCAGCAGCTGGGGAGCAGGGGGAGGCTATGGCTACACCTTC. As protein: CASSWGAGGGYGYTF.

CDR3 residues: CAWSRGWGEQYF. For the CDR3, the DNA is TGTGCCTGGAGTCGGGGATGGGGCGAGCAGTACTTC. The chain has TRBV30 and TRBJ2-7; possible D gene TRBD2, 5 bases. Trimming removed 2 bases at V and 6 bases at J, with 11 bases between. CDR1 is GTSNPN and CDR2 is SVGIG in the germline V gene (reference sequence). The CDR3 is 12 amino acids.

This clone was picked up a small number of times. This chain links TRBV5-5 with TRBJ2-5, with D possibly TRBD2 on 6 matching bases. Trimming stripped 4 bases from V and 6 bases from J, with 16 bases between. The CDR3 runs 14 residues. CDR1 and CDR2 from the germline V gene are SGHKS and YYEKEE (reference sequence). The CDR3 reads CASSPGGAGKTQYF. CDR3 bases: TGTGCCAGCAGCCCAGGAGGGGCAGGAAAGACCCAGTACTTC.

This clone occurred once. The chain combines TRBV4-1 with TRBJ2-4; TRBD1 matches 7 bases. CDR1 and CDR2 from the germline V gene are MGHRA and YSYEKL. Trimming cost V 0 bases and J 12 bases; bases outside gene matches: 11. This CDR3 comprises 15 residues. CDR3 residues: CASSQDSTGVRSQYF. For the CDR3, the DNA is TGCGCCAGCAGCCAAGATTCAACAGGGGTACGGAGTCAGTACTTC.

The sample holds one count of this clone. The V and J genes are TRBV13 and TRBJ2-5; 9 bases are a match to TRBD2. CDR1 and CDR2 (germline): PRHDT, FYEKMQ (reference sequence). This CDR3 has 13 residues. V lost 8 bases to trimming and J lost 5 bases; unmatched junction nucleotides: 6. CDR3 nucleotides: TGTGCCAGCTGGCGGGGGGGCGTCGAGACCCAGTACTTC. It specifies CASWRGGVETQYF. Full variable domain (missing parts from reference TRBV13 and TRBJ2-5): AAGVIQSPRHLIKEKRETATLKCYPIPRHDTVYWYQQGPGQDPQFLISFYEKMQSDKGSIPDRFSAQQFSDYHSELNMSSLELGDSALYFCASWRGGVETQYFGPGTRLLVL.

J is TRBJ2-3 and V is TRBV9, with 7 bases aligning to TRBD2. The germline V gene encodes CDR1 SGDLS and CDR2 YYNGEE. Trimming at V came to 5 bases and at J to 3 bases, leaving 12 bases not matched to a gene. The CDR3 totals 16 residues. The CDR3 DNA reads as TGTGCCAGCAGTCTCCCCCTTGGGGGGGGGACAGATACGCAGTATTTT. It translates to CASSLPLGGGTDTQYF.

In the case of this clone: At one end, the junction sequence differs from germline, possibly due to a read error. This chain connects TRBV7-7 to TRBJ2-5; TRBD2 matches at 12 bases. The CDR3 loop spans 16 amino acids. CDR1 SSHAT and CDR2 FNYEAQ come from the germline V gene (reference sequence). The CDR3 loop reads CASSSFLAGGEETQYF. Written as DNA, the CDR3 is TGTGCTAGCAGCTCGTTCCTAGCGGGGGGGGAAGAGACCCAGTACTTC.

The rearrangement uses TRBV5-1 and TRBJ2-3; possible D gene TRBD1, 5 bases. The CDR3 sequence is 14 residues long. Germline CDR1 reads SGHRS; CDR2 reads YFSETQ. The V end lost 0 bases, the J end lost 4 bases, and 9 bases lay between the germline ends. DNA for the CDR3: TGCGCCAGCAGCTTGGCCACAGGACCAGATACGCAGTATTTT. Protein product: CASSLATGPDTQYF.

The chain uses TRBV7-8 and TRBJ1-2, with a tentative D call TRBD1 (5 bases). CDR3 size: 15 residues. Looked up from germline, CDR1 is SGHVS and CDR2 is FQNEAQ. V lost 1 base to trimming and J lost 5 bases, with 14 bases between them. As DNA, the CDR3 is TGTGCCAGCAGCTTAGACCCCGGGACGGAGTATGGCTACACCTTC. Amino acid sequence: CASSLDPGTEYGYTF. The full variable domain, rest sourced from reference TRBV7-8 and TRBJ1-2, is GAGVSQSPRYKVAKRGQDVALRCDPISGHVSLFWYQQALGQGPEFLTYFQNEAQLDKSGLPSDRFFAERPEGSVSTLKIQRTQQEDSAVYLCASSLDPGTEYGYTFGSGTRLTVV.

This chain connects TRBV5-1 to TRBJ2-2, with TRBD2 identical over 12 bases. Germline values: CDR1 SGHRS, CDR2 YFSETQ. Germline trimming cut 0 bases from V and 5 bases from J; bases unmatched to any gene: 2. CDR3 length: 16 residues. In DNA form, the CDR3 reads TGCGCCAGCAGCTTGGATACTAGCGGGAGGACCGGGGAGCTGTTTTTT. Translated: CASSLDTSGRTGELFF.

V is TRBV5-6 and J is TRBJ1-5; D is unresolved. The germline V and J ends were trimmed by 0 bases and 6 bases, with 7 bases remaining between them. Germline V CDR1 and CDR2: SGHDT, YYEEEE. The CDR3 totals 13 residues. The CDR3 here is CASSLDSGQPQHF. The CDR3 region has the DNA TGTGCCAGCAGCTTGGATTCCGGTCAGCCCCAGCATTTT.

This clone was observed a handful of times. This sequence joins TRBV27 and TRBJ1-5, with D uncertain. Per the germline V gene, CDR1 is MNHEY and CDR2 is SMNVEV (reference sequence). With 6 bases removed from V and 1 base from J, the gap between germline ends came to 10 bases. This CDR3 has 14 residues. Written as DNA, the CDR3 is TGTGCCAGCAGCCGGACGGTAAGCAATCAGCCCCAGCATTTT. This sequence encodes CASSRTVSNQPQHF.

This chain uses TRBV7-8 with TRBJ2-5; D tentatively fits TRBD1 or TRBD2 (6 bases each). Germline values: CDR1 SGHVS, CDR2 FQNEAQ. The CDR3 has 16 amino acids. V lost 5 bases, J lost 3 bases, and 19 bases lay in between. CDR3 in amino acids: CASSPHSGAKEETQYF. DNA for the CDR3: TGTGCCAGCAGCCCCCACTCGGGGGCAAAGGAAGAGACCCAGTACTTC.

V and J are TRBV12-3 or TRBV12-4 and TRBJ1-2, with D possibly matching TRBD1 (5 bases). This CDR3 is built from 12 residues. The V end lost 6 bases, the J end lost 7 bases, and 12 bases lay between the germline ends. The CDR3 nucleotides read TGTGCCAGCAGCCCGCCGGGGGTTGGCTACACCTTC. Translation gives CASSPPGVGYTF.

V and J are TRBV6-6 and TRBJ2-1; D remains unclear. This CDR3 spans 12 amino acids. V was shortened by 8 bases and J by 4 bases, with 9 bases between the two germline ends. Germline V gene data show CDR1 as MNHNY and CDR2 as SVGAGI (reference sequence). The CDR3 sequence: CASGSSYNEQFF. As DNA, the CDR3 is TGTGCCAGCGGTTCCTCTTACAATGAGCAGTTCTTC.

The rearrangement joins TRBV4-1 to TRBJ1-1; weak D call: TRBD1 (5 bases). The CDR3 extends over 13 amino acids. Per germline, CDR1 MGHRA and CDR2 YSYEKL. Trimming pared 0 bases from V and 5 bases from J, leaving 7 bases between. In nucleotides, the CDR3 is TGCGCCAGCAGCCAAGATGCAGGGACTGAAGCTTTCTTT. Translated: CASSQDAGTEAFF.

The V call is TRBV7-2, the J call TRBJ2-1; D possibly matches TRBD1 or TRBD2 (6 bases each). From germline, CDR1 is SGHTA and CDR2 FQGNSA. Between the trimmed V and J ends, which lost 3 bases and 2 bases, there was a span of 11 bases. The CDR3 runs 15 residues. This CDR3 reads CASSLKGGTYNEQFF. The CDR3 region has the DNA TGTGCCAGCAGCTTGAAGGGGGGCACCTACAATGAGCAGTTCTTC.

This CDR3 reads CASSLMQGTEQFF. CDR3 nucleotide sequence: TGTGCCAGCAGCTTAATGCAGGGTACTGAGCAGTTCTTC. This chain connects TRBV7-9 to TRBJ2-1; perhaps TRBD1 as D (5 bases). Germline CDR1 and CDR2: SEHNR and FQNEAQ (reference sequence). This CDR3 is 13 amino acids long. Deletions cut 2 bases from V and 9 bases from J, with 11 bases between.

The chain couples TRBV18 to TRBJ1-4; D is unclear. Germline assignment: CDR1 KGHSH and CDR2 LQKENI. Trimming removed 2 bases at V and 0 bases at J, with 7 bases between. The CDR3 contains 15 residues. Here the CDR3 reads CASSPATSTNEKLFF. CDR3 bases: TGTGCCAGCTCACCAGCGACCTCAACTAATGAAAAACTGTTTTTT.

This chain connects TRBV6-6 to TRBJ1-6; 9 nucleotides align to TRBD1. CDR1 is MNHNY, CDR2 SVGAGI, per germline (reference sequence). This CDR3 comprises 15 residues. V was clipped by 5 bases and J by 7 bases; unmatched bases: 6. The CDR3: CASSPGQGFNSPLHF. CDR3 nucleotide sequence: TGTGCCAGCAGTCCGGGACAGGGATTCAATTCACCCCTCCACTTT.

V and J are TRBV6-2 or TRBV6-3 and TRBJ2-3; a possible D gene is TRBD2 (6 bases). CDR3 length equals 15 residues. The V end lost 0 bases, the J end lost 6 bases, and 13 bases lay between the germline ends. Germline V lookup: CDR1 MNHEY, CDR2 SVGEGT. CDR3 in amino acids: CASSYSEVGGDTQYF. The CDR3 DNA reads TGTGCCAGCAGTTACTCTGAAGTCGGGGGTGATACGCAGTATTTT.

CDR3 DNA: TGCGCCAGCAGCCTGACAAGGGAACAGGGGGGGAACACTGAAGCTTTCTTT. As protein: CASSLTREQGGNTEAFF. The chain combines TRBV4-1 with TRBJ1-1; 8 bases are a match to TRBD1. J gave up 1 base and V 4 bases, and 11 bases lay outside the gene matches. The length of the CDR3 is 17 residues. Germline values: CDR1 MGHRA, CDR2 YSYEKL.

This chain links TRBV5-1 with TRBJ2-7, with D possibly being TRBD2 (6 bases). V was pared by 6 bases and J by 6 bases, with 22 bases between. The CDR3 extends over 15 amino acids. Germline loops: CDR1 SGHRS, CDR2 YFSETQ. CDR3 DNA sequence: TGCGCCAGCAAAAAGGAGGGCGTGGGACCCTTCGAGCAGTACTTC. Its protein product is CASKKEGVGPFEQYF.

The J gene is TRBJ1-1, the V gene TRBV5-1; no clear D. Germline assignment: CDR1 SGHRS and CDR2 YFSETQ. The CDR3 contains 13 residues. Trimming took off 0 bases at V and 5 bases at J, with 8 bases between the two ends. Here the CDR3 reads CASSLGGRTEAFF. The CDR3 DNA reads as TGCGCCAGCAGCTTGGGTGGGAGAACTGAAGCTTTCTTT.

J is TRBJ1-5 and V is TRBV5-6, with a tentative D call TRBD1 (6 bases). This CDR3 has 13 residues. Looked up from germline, CDR1 is SGHDT and CDR2 is YYEEEE. V gave up 0 bases and J gave up 15 bases, with 16 bases separating them. CDR3 sequence reads: CASSLARGGVLHF. Written as DNA, the CDR3 is TGTGCCAGCAGCTTGGCGAGGGGGGGCGTGTTGCATTTT.

V is TRBV11-3 and J is TRBJ2-5, with D tentatively TRBD1 (6 bases). The CDR3 consists of 15 residues. Germline V gives CDR1 SGHNT, CDR2 YENEEA. V shed 5 bases and J shed 5 bases, with 18 bases lying between them. The CDR3 coding sequence is TGTGCCAGCAGCGTCCAGGGGTTATGGGAGGAGACCCAGTACTTC. It codes for CASSVQGLWEETQYF. Filled out from reference TRBV11-3 and TRBJ2-5, the complete variable domain reads EAGVVQSPRYKIIEKKQPVAFWCNPISGHNTLYWYLQNLGQGPELLIRYENEEAVDDSQLPKDRFSAERLKGVDSTLKIQPAELGDSAVYLCASSVQGLWEETQYFGPGTRLLVL.

The chain recombines TRBV11-2 with TRBJ2-7; D might be TRBD2 (5 bases). V lost 0 bases and J lost 0, with 12 bases in between. The germline gives CDR1 SGHAT, CDR2 FQNNGV. This CDR3 is 16 amino acids long. The CDR3 DNA sequence: TGTGCCAGCAGCTTAGATTACAACGGGATCTCCTACGAGCAGTACTTC. Translation gives CASSLDYNGISYEQYF.